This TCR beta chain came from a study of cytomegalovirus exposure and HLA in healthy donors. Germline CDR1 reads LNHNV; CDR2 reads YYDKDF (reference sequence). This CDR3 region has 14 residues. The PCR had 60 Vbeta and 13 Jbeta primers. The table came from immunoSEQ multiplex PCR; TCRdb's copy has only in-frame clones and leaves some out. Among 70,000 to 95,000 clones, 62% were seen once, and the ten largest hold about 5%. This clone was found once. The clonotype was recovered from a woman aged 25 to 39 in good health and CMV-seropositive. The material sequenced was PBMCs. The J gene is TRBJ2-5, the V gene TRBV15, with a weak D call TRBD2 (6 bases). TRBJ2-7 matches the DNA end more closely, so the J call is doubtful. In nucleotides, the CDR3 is TGTGCCACCAGCAGAGATCGACTAGATTACGAGCAGTACTTC. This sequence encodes CATSRDRLDYEQYF.